One sample yielded the 30 T cell receptor beta chains listed below, sequenced in a study of T cell clones after liver transplantation (dated by TCRdb to about 2019). Library preparation used the immunoSEQ multiplex PCR assay. In its TCRdb copy, this immuneACCESS table keeps in-frame sequences only and misses some clones. Where compared with another copy, unresolved V genes explain less than half of these, and the others have no known cause. Counted in this sample were about 53,000 clones; about 81% of them appeared once. Of the sample, around 8.5% is held by the ten largest clones. The time point label here, explained by the study, means: pre-transplant. The starting material was CD4+ T cells from blood, obtained before liver transplant. Receptors were obtained from a human donor who received a liver transplant.

The chain links TRBV11-1 to TRBJ2-7, with 9 bases that match TRBD2. Germline V gene sequence: CDR1 SGHAT, CDR2 FQDESV (reference sequence). Unmatched junction bases numbered 6, after V lost 2 bases and J lost 4 bases. The CDR3 sequence is 15 residues long. CDR3 in DNA: TGTGCCAGCAGCTTACTCATTAGCGGGAGTTACGAGCAGTACTTC. Its protein product is CASSLLISGSYEQYF.

The chain carries TRBV6-5 and TRBJ1-2; D call uncertain. In germline, CDR1 is MNHEY, CDR2 SVGAGI. The CDR3 length is 14 residues. V was clipped by 4 bases and J by 0 bases, with 9 bases between them. The CDR3 nucleotides read TGTGCCAGCAGTTTAAGTATGTCTAACTATGGCTACACCTTC. Encoded protein: CASSLSMSNYGYTF.

This sequence joins TRBV28 and TRBJ1-1; unclear D gene. Germline loops: CDR1 MDHEN, CDR2 SYDVKM. The CDR3 has 12 amino acids. The V end lost 2 bases, the J end lost 4 bases, and 5 bases lay between the germline ends. DNA of the CDR3: TGTGCCAGCAGTTTAACTCGCACTGAAGCTTTCTTT. This translates into CASSLTRTEAFF.

V gene TRBV10-3 combines with J gene TRBJ2-2; D is possibly TRBD1 (7 bases). This CDR3 region has 13 residues. Trimming removed 11 bases from V and 0 bases from J, with 10 bases in between. Germline V gene lookup returns CDR1 ENHRY and CDR2 SYGVKD. The CDR3 bases are TGTGCCGCGGGACAGACGAACACCGGGGAGCTGTTTTTT. Translated, it gives CAAGQTNTGELFF.

The chain recombines TRBV4-3 with TRBJ1-4, with 7 nucleotides matching TRBD1. With V trimmed by 1 base and J by 7 bases, 6 bases remained unmatched. CDR1 and CDR2 (germline): LGHNA, YSLEER. The CDR3 covers 15 residues. The CDR3 DNA reads as TGCGCCAGCAGCCAAGGGAACAGGGGAGGTGAAAAACTGTTTTTT. It codes for CASSQGNRGGEKLFF.

The rearrangement links TRBV18 to TRBJ1-3; 7 bases fit TRBD1. Germline V lookup: CDR1 KGHSH, CDR2 LQKENI. The CDR3 loop spans 15 amino acids. V lost 5 bases and J lost 4; bases outside the gene matches: 8. The CDR3 spells CASSVEQGHGNTIYF. The CDR3 DNA follows: TGTGCCAGCTCAGTCGAACAGGGGCACGGAAACACCATATATTTT.

This clone was observed once. The chain employs TRBV4-1 and TRBJ2-7, with unresolved D. CDR1 MGHRA and CDR2 YSYEKL come from the germline V gene. Trimming shortened V by 0 bases and J by 4 bases, and 10 bases separated the two germline ends. The CDR3 is 14 residues long. CDR3 amino acids: CASSQEVGPYEQYF. DNA for the CDR3: TGCGCCAGCAGCCAAGAAGTCGGACCGTACGAGCAGTACTTC.

The rearrangement links TRBV6-5 to TRBJ1-2; D is unclear. The V gene lost 4 bases and the J gene lost 9 bases, with 12 bases spanning the gap. The CDR3 has 12 residues. The V gene's germline CDR1 is MNHEY and CDR2 SVGAGI. Here the CDR3 DNA reads TGTGCCAGCAGTTCCTCCGGGGATCGCTACACCTTC. Its translation is CASSSSGDRYTF.

V is TRBV28 and J is TRBJ2-5; D remains ambiguous. The CDR3 extends over 13 amino acids. Trimming pared 8 bases from V and 4 bases from J, leaving 14 bases between. Looked up from germline, CDR1 is MDHEN and CDR2 is SYDVKM. CDR3 sequence (DNA): TGTGCCAGCGGCCACGGAGCGAGAGAGACCCAGTACTTC. It specifies CASGHGARETQYF. The full variable domain, with the rest looked up from reference TRBV28 and TRBJ2-5, is DVKVTQSSRYLVKRTGEKVFLECVQDMDHENMFWYRQDPGLGLRLIYFSYDVKMKEKGDIPEGYSVSREKKERFSLILESASTNQTSMYLCASGHGARETQYFGPGTRLLVL.

CDR3 region: CASSFDSDRYEQYF. CDR3 coding DNA: TGTGCCAGCAGCTTTGATTCGGACCGCTACGAGCAGTACTTC. The V gene is TRBV5-6, the J gene TRBJ2-7; D remains unclear. The CDR3 totals 14 residues. Trimming cost V 2 bases and J 3 bases, with 12 bases left between them. The germline gives CDR1 SGHDT, CDR2 YYEEEE.

The V gene is TRBV6-5, the J gene TRBJ2-5; tentatively, D is TRBD2 (6 bases). CDR1 is MNHEY and CDR2 is SVGAGI in the germline V gene. There are 13 residues in the CDR3. Trimming cost V 4 bases and J 2 bases, with 8 bases left between them. CDR3 loop: CASSLAEQETQYF. CDR3 DNA: TGTGCCAGCAGTTTAGCGGAGCAAGAGACCCAGTACTTC.

The chain links TRBV7-2 to TRBJ2-2; 12 bases align to TRBD1. The CDR3 runs 16 residues. Germline trimming cut 6 bases from V and 1 base from J; bases unmatched to any gene: 3. Germline CDR1 SGHTA, CDR2 FQGNSA. The CDR3 loop reads CASRGTGGRNTGELFF. DNA for the CDR3: TGTGCCAGCAGGGGGACAGGGGGCAGGAACACCGGGGAGCTGTTTTTT. Using reference TRBV7-2 and TRBJ2-2 for the parts outside the CDR3, the full variable domain is GAGVSQSPSNKVTEKGKDVELRCDPISGHTALYWYRQSLGQGLEFLIYFQGNSAPDKSGLPSDRFSAERTGGSVSTLTIQRTQQEDSAVYLCASRGTGGRNTGELFFGEGSRLTVL.

The V gene is TRBV6-4, the J gene TRBJ1-1; the D gene is possibly TRBD1 (6 bases). The germline V and J ends were trimmed by 3 bases and 1 base, with 6 bases remaining between them. The CDR3 contains 13 residues. In germline, CDR1 is MRHNA, CDR2 SNTAGT. The CDR3 is CASSEQGNTEAFF. The CDR3, as DNA: TGTGCCAGCAGTGAACAGGGGAACACTGAAGCTTTCTTT.

This chain connects TRBV30 to TRBJ1-1, with D uncertain. The CDR3 is 12 residues long. Germline V lookup: CDR1 GTSNPN, CDR2 SVGIG (reference sequence). Trimming removed 3 bases from V and 5 bases from J, with 10 bases in between. The CDR3 loop reads CAWREWATEAFF. CDR3 nucleotides: TGTGCCTGGAGGGAATGGGCGACTGAAGCTTTCTTT.

V gene TRBV28 combines with J gene TRBJ1-3, with TRBD1 as a possible D gene (5 bases). The germline V and J ends were trimmed by 5 bases and 7 bases, with 12 bases remaining between them. Looked up from germline, CDR1 is MDHEN and CDR2 is SYDVKM. The CDR3 length is 13 residues. The DNA for the CDR3 is TGTGCCAGCAGTGGGGACGTCGGGAACACCATATATTTT. It translates to CASSGDVGNTIYF.

The rearrangement joins TRBV5-1 to TRBJ2-1; a weak D match, TRBD1 (6 bases). V shed 0 bases and J shed 4 bases, with 11 bases lying between them. This CDR3 contains 15 residues. From germline, CDR1 is SGHRS and CDR2 YFSETQ. The CDR3 spells CASSLVQGHYNEQFF. The CDR3 nucleotides are TGCGCCAGCAGCTTGGTACAGGGCCATTACAATGAGCAGTTCTTC.

This clone occurred a few times. The chain is built from TRBV10-2 and TRBJ2-7, with D possibly matching TRBD1 (6 bases). CDR3 size: 15 residues. V shed 6 bases and J shed 1 base, with 16 bases lying between them. The V gene's germline CDR1 is WSHSY and CDR2 SAAADI. The CDR3 DNA reads as TGCGCCAGCAGAAGCTACCGGGACACATCCTACGAGCAGTACTTC. The encoded protein is CASRSYRDTSYEQYF.

The chain carries TRBV18 and TRBJ2-1; TRBD1 agrees at 8 bases. The length of the CDR3 is 15 residues. Germline-derived CDR1 and CDR2 are KGHSH and LQKENI. The J segment lost 3 bases and the V segment lost 3 bases, leaving 4 bases of the junction unmatched. The CDR3 reads CASSPGTGGYNEQFF. The CDR3 bases are TGTGCCAGCTCACCGGGGACAGGCGGCTACAATGAGCAGTTCTTC. The variable domain in full, completed from reference TRBV18 and TRBJ2-1, reads NAGVMQNPRHLVRRRGQEARLRCSPMKGHSHVYWYRQLPEEGLKFMVYLQKENIIDESGMPKERFSAEFPKEGPSILRIQQVVRGDSAAYFCASSPGTGGYNEQFFGPGTRLTVL.

The chain recombines TRBV11-2 with TRBJ2-5; a weak D match, TRBD2 (6 bases). The germline gives CDR1 SGHAT, CDR2 FQNNGV. The CDR3 consists of 15 residues. V was pared by 1 base and J by 6 bases, with 15 bases between. The CDR3 here is CASSLVEASVQTQYF. CDR3 in DNA: TGTGCCAGCAGCTTAGTCGAGGCTAGCGTGCAGACCCAGTACTTC.

The chain joins TRBV7-9 to TRBJ2-6, with 8 bases matching TRBD1. V shed 5 bases and J 4 bases; nucleotides not matched to a gene: 7. Per germline, CDR1 SEHNR and CDR2 FQNEAQ (reference sequence). The CDR3 runs to 16 residues. The CDR3 sequence is CASSRTGSKGANVLTF. The CDR3 DNA reads TGTGCCAGCAGCAGGACAGGGTCGAAGGGGGCCAACGTCCTGACTTTC. Filled out from reference TRBV7-9 and TRBJ2-6, the complete variable domain reads DTGVSQNPRHKITKRGQNVTFRCDPISEHNRLYWYRQTLGQGPEFLTYFQNEAQLEKSRLLSDRFSAERPKGSFSTLEIQRTEQGDSAMYLCASSRTGSKGANVLTFGAGSRLTVL.

The chain employs TRBV5-1 and TRBJ2-7; D is unresolved. Germline CDR1 and CDR2: SGHRS and YFSETQ. V was pared by 2 bases and J by 0 bases, with 9 bases between. The CDR3 runs 14 residues. CDR3 protein: CASSFSADSYEQYF. The CDR3 DNA sequence: TGCGCCAGCAGCTTTTCGGCTGACTCCTACGAGCAGTACTTC.

The chain links TRBV2 to TRBJ1-5; possible D gene TRBD1, 5 bases. Trimming stripped 4 bases from V and 7 bases from J, with 11 bases between. The CDR3 is made up of 13 amino acids. Germline V gene sequence: CDR1 SNHLY, CDR2 FYNNEI. CDR3 region: CASSASGWQPQHF. The CDR3 DNA follows: TGTGCCAGCAGTGCGTCAGGGTGGCAGCCCCAGCATTTT.

This clone has a handful of counts. The CDR3 nucleotides read TGTGCCAGCAGCTTACCGGGCAGCTCGACCCAGTACTTC. Residues: CASSLPGSSTQYF. This chain links TRBV11-3 with TRBJ2-5; D gene uncertain. The CDR3 runs to 13 residues. Germline loops: CDR1 SGHNT, CDR2 YENEEA. The V end was cut by 2 bases, the J end by 7 bases, with 11 bases between. The full variable domain, in which reference TRBV11-3 and TRBJ2-5 provide the parts outside the CDR3, is EAGVVQSPRYKIIEKKQPVAFWCNPISGHNTLYWYLQNLGQGPELLIRYENEEAVDDSQLPKDRFSAERLKGVDSTLKIQPAELGDSAVYLCASSLPGSSTQYFGPGTRLLVL.

The gene calls are TRBV7-2 and TRBJ2-5; TRBD1 might be the D (6 bases). The CDR3 extends over 14 amino acids. V was cut by 2 bases and J by 5 bases, with 12 bases left in between. Germline CDR1 is SGHTA and CDR2 is FQGNSA. The chain's CDR3 is CASSLNRGWETQYF. CDR3 in DNA: TGTGCCAGCAGCTTAAATAGGGGGTGGGAGACCCAGTACTTC.

The chain uses TRBV7-2 and TRBJ1-1; D perhaps matches TRBD1 (5 bases). CDR1 is SGHTA, CDR2 FQGNSA, per germline. This CDR3 region has 13 residues. V was trimmed by 6 bases and J by 10 bases, leaving 18 bases between them. DNA of the CDR3: TGTGCCAGCAGGCCCACAGGTCCCTTGTTAGCTTTCTTT. Translation: CASRPTGPLLAFF.

The V and J genes are TRBV5-1 and TRBJ2-5; D unresolved. Germline V lookup: CDR1 SGHRS, CDR2 YFSETQ. Trimming removed 1 base from V and 2 bases from J, with 6 bases in between. This CDR3 spans 13 amino acids. The CDR3 region is CASSLPVQETQYF. CDR3 sequence (DNA): TGCGCCAGCAGCTTGCCAGTACAAGAGACCCAGTACTTC. The full variable domain, its missing parts supplied by reference TRBV5-1 and TRBJ2-5, is KAGVTQTPRYLIKTRGQQVTLSCSPISGHRSVSWYQQTPGQGLQFLFEYFSETQRNKGNFPGRFSGRQFSNSRSEMNVSTLELGDSALYLCASSLPVQETQYFGPGTRLLVL.

The chain couples TRBV27 to TRBJ1-5; no firm D call. The V end was cut by 1 base, the J end by 0 bases, with 4 bases between. The CDR3 contains 14 residues. The germline V gene encodes CDR1 MNHEY and CDR2 SMNVEV (reference sequence). The CDR3 nucleotides read TGTGCCAGCAGTTTATTTGGTAGCAATCAGCCCCAGCATTTT. Amino acids: CASSLFGSNQPQHF.

J is TRBJ2-1 and V is TRBV7-9; the D call may be TRBD1 or TRBD2 (5 bases each). Germline assignment: CDR1 SEHNR and CDR2 FQNEAQ (reference sequence). The V gene lost 6 bases and the J gene lost 12 bases, with 12 bases spanning the gap. The CDR3 contains 11 residues. CDR3 sequence: CASRTGDLQFF. In DNA form, the CDR3 reads TGTGCCAGCAGGACCGGGGACCTGCAGTTCTTC.

This clone was counted once. The J gene is TRBJ1-2, the V gene TRBV19, with D possibly matching TRBD1 (5 bases). The CDR3 length is 13 residues. The germline V and J ends were trimmed by 5 bases and 4 bases, with 11 bases remaining between them. Germline assignment: CDR1 LNHDA and CDR2 SQIVND (reference sequence). Written as DNA, the CDR3 is TGTGCCAGTAGTGCGACAGCGGGCTATGGCTACACCTTC. Its protein is CASSATAGYGYTF.

The V call is TRBV30, the J call TRBJ1-1; D gene ambiguous. The germline CDR1 and CDR2 sequences are GTSNPN and SVGIG (reference sequence). The CDR3 is 12 amino acids. V dropped 4 bases and J dropped 4 bases, with 10 bases sitting between them. CDR3 residues: CAWITRATEAFF. CDR3 bases: TGTGCCTGGATAACTAGGGCCACTGAAGCTTTCTTT.